This T cell receptor (beta chain) was recorded in a study of blood T cell repertoires in COVID-19. About the research overall: Whether acute or convalescent, the COVID-19 samples came from the United States, Italy and Spain.

Source study methods: Amplifying reference gene primers gave estimates of nucleated cell counts. Here immunoSEQ multiplex PCR was the method, and the copy in TCRdb shows in-frame clones only, minus some. V, J and clone size derive from that table, while D and trimming were established from the DNA sequence. The sample contains over 250,000 clones, approximately 90% of which appear only once. Germline assignment: CDR1 KGHSH and CDR2 LQKENI. This CDR3 contains 15 residues. The ends lost 5 bases at V and 4 bases at J; junction bases unmatched: 8. Material: PBMCs or T cells enriched from blood (not recorded which). The chain employs TRBV18 and TRBJ1-2; 9 positions match TRBD1. The TCR sequence derives from a woman aged 25 to 45 who had recovered from COVID-19. The CDR3 spells CASSSSTGGSYGYTF. The CDR3 DNA is TGTGCCAGCTCATCATCGACAGGGGGTTCCTATGGCTACACCTTC.